In this sample, the clone carrying this T cell receptor beta chain turned up many times. Its specificity is not known. This entry comes from a study of molecular identifiers for immune sequencing clone quantification. Study-wide findings and caveats: For effector cells, clones above 20 RNA copies held over 98% of molecules; for naive cells, under 1%.

This CDR3 has 14 amino acids. V lost 6 bases to trimming and J lost 3 bases, with 15 bases between them. A single record per CDR3 protein comes from TCRdb applying MiXCR to the PCR reads. The sample contains about 36,000 distinct CDR3 sequences, less than 20% of which appear only once. Sequencing was carried out using naive CD8+ T cells from blood, with Jurkat cell RNA spiked in. The subset: FACS-sorted CD8+CD4-CCR7+CD45RA+ naive T cells. The rearrangement joins TRBV12-3 or TRBV12-4 to TRBJ2-7; possible D gene TRBD2, 6 bases. The source of this sequence is a human donor in good health. Some libraries in this study had Jurkat cell RNA spiked in. The CDR3 nucleotides are TGTGCCAGCAGCCCCGGGACTCAAGACTACGAGCAGTACTTC. Its protein is CASSPGTQDYEQYF.